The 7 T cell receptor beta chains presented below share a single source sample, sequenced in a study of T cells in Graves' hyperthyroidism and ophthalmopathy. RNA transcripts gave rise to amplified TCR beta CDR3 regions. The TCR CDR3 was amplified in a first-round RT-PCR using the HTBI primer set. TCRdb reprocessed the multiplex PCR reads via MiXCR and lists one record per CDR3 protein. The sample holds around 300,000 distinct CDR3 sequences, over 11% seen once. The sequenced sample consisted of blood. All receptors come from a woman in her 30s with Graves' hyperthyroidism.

The CDR3 reads CAISESPERKMGQFF. CDR3 nucleotide sequence: TGTGCCATCAGTGAGTCACCCGAACGCAAGATGGGGCAGTTCTTC. The V call is TRBV10-3, the J call TRBJ2-1; D not resolved. The V gene lost 0 bases and the J gene lost 12 bases, with 18 bases spanning the gap. Per germline, CDR1 ENHRY and CDR2 SYGVKD. The CDR3 length is 15 residues.

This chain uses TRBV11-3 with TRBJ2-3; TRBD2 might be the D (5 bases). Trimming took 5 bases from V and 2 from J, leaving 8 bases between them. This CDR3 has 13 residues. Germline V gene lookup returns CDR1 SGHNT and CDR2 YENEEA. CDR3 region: CASSREYTDTQYF. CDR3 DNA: TGTGCCAGCAGCCGGGAATACACAGATACGCAGTATTTT.

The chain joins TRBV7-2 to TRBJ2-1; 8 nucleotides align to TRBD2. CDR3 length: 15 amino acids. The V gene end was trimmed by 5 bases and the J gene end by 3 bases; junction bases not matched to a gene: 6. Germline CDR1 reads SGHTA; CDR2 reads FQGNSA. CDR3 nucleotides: TGTGCCAGCAGCCGGGGGGGGGAAGGCTACAATGAGCAGTTCTTC. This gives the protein CASSRGGEGYNEQFF.

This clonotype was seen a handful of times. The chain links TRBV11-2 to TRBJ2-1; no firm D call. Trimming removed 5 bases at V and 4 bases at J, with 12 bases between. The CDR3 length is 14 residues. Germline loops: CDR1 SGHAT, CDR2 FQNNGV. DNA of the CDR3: TGTGCCAGCAGCCCGGAACTGGTTTACAATGAGCAGTTCTTC. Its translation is CASSPELVYNEQFF.

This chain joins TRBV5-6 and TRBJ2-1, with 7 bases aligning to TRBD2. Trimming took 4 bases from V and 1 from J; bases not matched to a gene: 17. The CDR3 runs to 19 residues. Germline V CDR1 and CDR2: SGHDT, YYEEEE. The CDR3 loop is CASSGVGLAEGKSYNEQFF. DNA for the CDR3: TGTGCCAGCAGCGGGGTTGGCCTAGCGGAAGGAAAGTCCTACAATGAGCAGTTCTTC. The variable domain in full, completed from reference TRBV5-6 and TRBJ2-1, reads DAGVTQSPTHLIKTRGQQVTLRCSPKSGHDTVSWYQQALGQGPQFIFQYYEEEERQRGNFPDRFSGHQFPNYSSELNVNALLLGDSALYLCASSGVGLAEGKSYNEQFFGPGTRLTVL.

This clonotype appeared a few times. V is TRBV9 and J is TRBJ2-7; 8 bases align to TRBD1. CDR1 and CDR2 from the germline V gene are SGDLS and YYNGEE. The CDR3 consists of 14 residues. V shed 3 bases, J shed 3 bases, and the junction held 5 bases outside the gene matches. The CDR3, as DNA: TGTGCCAGCAGCGAGACCGGGACAGGCTACGAGCAGTACTTC. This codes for CASSETGTGYEQYF.

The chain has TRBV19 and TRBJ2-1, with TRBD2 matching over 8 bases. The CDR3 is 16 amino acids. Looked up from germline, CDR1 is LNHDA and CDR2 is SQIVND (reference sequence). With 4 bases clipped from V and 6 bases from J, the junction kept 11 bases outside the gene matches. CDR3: CASSSPPGLEGNEQFF. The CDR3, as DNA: TGTGCCAGTAGTAGCCCCCCGGGACTAGAAGGCAATGAGCAGTTCTTC.